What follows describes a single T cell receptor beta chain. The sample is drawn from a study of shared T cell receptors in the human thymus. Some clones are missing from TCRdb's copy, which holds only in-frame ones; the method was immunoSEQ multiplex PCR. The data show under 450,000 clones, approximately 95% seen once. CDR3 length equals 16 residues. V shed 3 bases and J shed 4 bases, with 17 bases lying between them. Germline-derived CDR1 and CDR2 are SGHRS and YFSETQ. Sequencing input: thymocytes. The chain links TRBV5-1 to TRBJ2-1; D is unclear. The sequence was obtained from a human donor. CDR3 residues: CASSSLARRPYNEQFF. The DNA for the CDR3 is TGCGCCAGCAGCTCCTTGGCGCGGAGACCATACAATGAGCAGTTCTTC.